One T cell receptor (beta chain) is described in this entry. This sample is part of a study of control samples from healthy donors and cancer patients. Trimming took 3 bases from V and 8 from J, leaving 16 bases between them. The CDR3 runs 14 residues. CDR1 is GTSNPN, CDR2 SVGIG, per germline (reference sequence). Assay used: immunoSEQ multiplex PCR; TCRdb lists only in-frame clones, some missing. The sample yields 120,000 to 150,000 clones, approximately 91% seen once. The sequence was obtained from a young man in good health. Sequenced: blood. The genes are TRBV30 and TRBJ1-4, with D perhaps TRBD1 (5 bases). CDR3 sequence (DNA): TGTGCCTGGAGGCCCCGGGGGGGATACGAAAAACTGTTTTTT. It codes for CAWRPRGGYEKLFF.